Below, 24 T cell receptor beta chains from the same sample are listed, as sequenced in a study of patients and donors after allogeneic stem cell transplantation. TCRdb ran MiXCR on the RT-PCR reads and lists one entry per CDR3 protein. The sample has roughly 940,000 distinct CDR3 sequences, around 17% seen once. Sequenced material: blood, either unsorted or a sorted T cell fraction (not recorded which). Every receptor here comes from a human donor who was either an allogeneic HSCT recipient or a stem cell or donor lymphocyte infusion donor (not recorded which). It is not recorded whose cells these are; they may come from a transplant donor.

This clonotype was counted a few times. The CDR3 nucleotides are TGTGCCAGCAGCCCAGGGTATTCTTCACCCCTCCACTTT. Amino acids: CASSPGYSSPLHF. The chain carries TRBV6-1 and TRBJ1-6, with D perhaps matching TRBD1 (5 bases). In germline, CDR1 is MNHNS, CDR2 SASEGT. V dropped 6 bases and J dropped 9 bases, with 12 bases sitting between them. CDR3 size: 13 residues.

This clonotype was detected many times. This sequence joins TRBV29-1 and TRBJ2-1, with D perhaps TRBD2 (6 bases). The V end was cut by 8 bases, the J end by 7 bases, with 24 bases between. The germline gives CDR1 SQVTM, CDR2 ANQGSEA. This CDR3 has 15 amino acids. DNA for the CDR3: TGCAGCTTCCTCGCGTCGTATAGCGGTTCTAATGAGCAGTTCTTC. Protein sequence: CSFLASYSGSNEQFF.

The chain joins TRBV5-1 to TRBJ2-5, with 8 bases lining up with TRBD1. The CDR3 is 14 residues long. The junction had 3 bases not matched to a gene; V was cut back by 0 bases and J by 5 bases. Germline values: CDR1 SGHRS, CDR2 YFSETQ. CDR3 sequence reads: CASSLVQGDETQYF. CDR3 in DNA: TGCGCCAGCAGCTTGGTACAGGGGGACGAGACCCAGTACTTC. The full variable domain, completed using reference TRBV5-1 and TRBJ2-5, is KAGVTQTPRYLIKTRGQQVTLSCSPISGHRSVSWYQQTPGQGLQFLFEYFSETQRNKGNFPGRFSGRQFSNSRSEMNVSTLELGDSALYLCASSLVQGDETQYFGPGTRLLVL.

This rearrangement joins TRBV20-1 to TRBJ2-1; no reliable D call. Per the germline V gene, CDR1 is DFQATT and CDR2 is SNEGSKA (reference sequence). Trimming shortened V by 6 bases and J by 0 bases, and 15 bases separated the two germline ends. This CDR3 region has 15 residues. CDR3 amino acids: CSAPTAVSSYNEQFF. In nucleotides, the CDR3 is TGCAGTGCCCCAACGGCGGTGAGCTCCTACAATGAGCAGTTCTTC.

This clonotype was counted a few times. This chain connects TRBV20-1 to TRBJ1-1, with TRBD1 matching over 7 bases. CDR1 and CDR2 from the germline V gene are DFQATT and SNEGSKA (reference sequence). After removal of 2 bases from V and 5 bases from J, the junction contained 2 bases not matched to a gene. CDR3 length: 12 amino acids. In DNA form, the CDR3 reads TGCAGTGCTAGAAGGGGGCGGACTGAAGCTTTCTTT. Protein: CSARRGRTEAFF.

This chain connects TRBV3-1 to TRBJ1-4; no definite D call. CDR1 LGHDT and CDR2 YNNKEL come from the germline V gene (reference sequence). V dropped 0 bases and J dropped 2 bases, with 10 bases sitting between them. This CDR3 has 16 residues. The CDR3 region is CASSQDFDRTNEKLFF. The CDR3 nucleotides are TGTGCCAGCAGCCAAGACTTCGACCGGACTAATGAAAAACTGTTTTTT. The variable domain in full, completed from reference TRBV3-1 and TRBJ1-4, reads DTAVSQTPKYLVTQMGNDKSIKCEQNLGHDTMYWYKQDSKKFLKIMFSYNNKELIINETVPNRFSPKSPDKAHLNLHINSLELGDSAVYFCASSQDFDRTNEKLFFGSGTQLSVL.

This clonotype showed up just a few times. The chain is built from TRBV4-3 and TRBJ1-2; D possibly corresponds to TRBD1 (6 bases). The CDR3 totals 13 residues. Germline V gene data show CDR1 as LGHNA and CDR2 as YSLEER. The V and J ends lost 2 bases and 6 bases respectively, with 10 bases between them. The CDR3: CASSQSKGDGYTF. The CDR3 DNA sequence: TGCGCCAGCAGCCAAAGTAAGGGGGATGGCTACACCTTC.

The genes are TRBV27 and TRBJ2-7; no clear D gene. The CDR3 is 13 residues long. Trimming took 6 bases from V and 0 from J, leaving 9 bases between them. Looked up from germline, CDR1 is MNHEY and CDR2 is SMNVEV (reference sequence). The DNA for the CDR3 is TGTGCCAGCAGGACCCGGATCTCCTACGAGCAGTACTTC. It specifies CASRTRISYEQYF.

This clonotype was picked up a small number of times. The gene calls are TRBV5-1 and TRBJ2-3; D remains ambiguous. Looked up from germline, CDR1 is SGHRS and CDR2 is YFSETQ. The CDR3 consists of 13 residues. Trimming removed 7 bases from V and 2 bases from J, with 11 bases in between. CDR3 in DNA: TGCGCCAGCGGTTCCCAGCTCACAGATACGCAGTATTTT. Protein sequence: CASGSQLTDTQYF.

The chain couples TRBV7-9 to TRBJ2-5, with D unresolved. V lost 2 bases and J lost 1, with 8 bases in between. Germline CDR1 and CDR2: SEHNR and FQNEAQ (reference sequence). The CDR3 covers 14 residues. The CDR3 DNA sequence: TGTGCCAGCAGCTTAAGTAGGGCCCAAGAGACCCAGTACTTC. As protein: CASSLSRAQETQYF.

The V call is TRBV20-1, the J call TRBJ2-2; 8 bases line up with TRBD1. Germline-derived CDR1 and CDR2 are DFQATT and SNEGSKA (reference sequence). Losses at the gene ends were 3 bases for V and 6 bases for J; bases not matched to a gene: 3. The CDR3 is 13 amino acids. In DNA form, the CDR3 reads TGCAGTGCTAGGAAGACAGGGGCCGGGGAGCTGTTTTTT. This sequence encodes CSARKTGAGELFF.

The chain couples TRBV2 to TRBJ2-7; D is perhaps TRBD2 (7 bases). This CDR3 comprises 16 residues. V dropped 5 bases and J dropped 2 bases, with 19 bases sitting between them. Germline V CDR1 and CDR2: SNHLY, FYNNEI. CDR3 sequence reads: CASSQFQGRETYEQYF. The CDR3 bases are TGTGCCAGCAGTCAATTCCAGGGGAGGGAGACCTACGAGCAGTACTTC. Using reference TRBV2 and TRBJ2-7 for the parts outside the CDR3, the full variable domain is EPEVTQTPSHQVTQMGQEVILRCVPISNHLYFYWYRQILGQKVEFLVSFYNNEISEKSEIFDDQFSVERPDGSNFTLKIRSTKLEDSAMYFCASSQFQGRETYEQYFGPGTRLTVT.

This clonotype showed up many times. This sequence joins TRBV6-1 and TRBJ1-2, with unresolved D. This CDR3 comprises 10 residues. Trimming stripped 3 bases from V and 5 bases from J, with 1 base between. CDR1 and CDR2 from the germline V gene are MNHNS and SASEGT. The CDR3 reads CASSDYGYTF. The DNA for the CDR3 is TGTGCCAGCAGTGATTATGGCTACACCTTC.

This clonotype was detected only a few times. V usage is TRBV27 and J usage is TRBJ1-4; 9 nucleotides agree with TRBD1. The germline CDR1 and CDR2 sequences are MNHEY and SMNVEV (reference sequence). This CDR3 is built from 15 residues. Trimming removed 2 bases from V and 10 bases from J; junction bases left unmatched: 8. In DNA, the CDR3 is TGTGCCAGCAGTTTAATCCGACAGGGGGTTGGAAAACTGTTTTTT. It translates to CASSLIRQGVGKLFF.

This clonotype was picked up a small number of times. J is TRBJ2-4 and V is TRBV20-1; D unclear. CDR3 size: 11 residues. Germline values: CDR1 DFQATT, CDR2 SNEGSKA (reference sequence). V was pared by 3 bases and J by 6 bases, with 6 bases between. As DNA, the CDR3 is TGCAGTGCTAGTTTGGTAAACATTCAGTACTTC. Translated, it gives CSASLVNIQYF.

This clonotype was seen a few times. V is TRBV20-1 and J is TRBJ2-7, with TRBD2 matching 10 bases. Germline assignment: CDR1 DFQATT and CDR2 SNEGSKA (reference sequence). This CDR3 spans 16 amino acids. Trimming cost V 2 bases and J 0 bases; bases outside gene matches: 7. The CDR3 reads CSARSTSGSSSYEQYF. In DNA form, the CDR3 reads TGCAGTGCTAGATCGACTAGCGGGTCTAGCTCCTACGAGCAGTACTTC.

This clonotype was seen only a few times. The chain recombines TRBV20-1 with TRBJ2-3; D not certain. CDR1 and CDR2 from the germline V gene are DFQATT and SNEGSKA (reference sequence). V lost 1 base, J lost 5 bases, and 4 bases lay in between. This CDR3 has 11 amino acids. CDR3 sequence: CSARARDTQYF. For the CDR3, the DNA is TGCAGTGCTAGAGCCAGAGATACGCAGTATTTT.

This clonotype has a handful of counts. J is TRBJ1-1 and V is TRBV5-1; 9 bases map to TRBD1. V gave up 2 bases and J gave up 0 bases; unmatched junction bases: 5. Germline V gene lookup returns CDR1 SGHRS and CDR2 YFSETQ. The CDR3 is 16 amino acids. CDR3 protein: CASSFPDRGLNTEAFF. CDR3 coding DNA: TGCGCCAGCAGCTTTCCGGACAGGGGTTTGAACACTGAAGCTTTCTTT.

This rearrangement joins TRBV9 to TRBJ1-1, with no clear D. This CDR3 has 14 residues. CDR1 and CDR2 from the germline V gene are SGDLS and YYNGEE. V was clipped by 0 bases and J by 1 base, with 7 bases between them. DNA of the CDR3: TGTGCCAGCAGCGTAGTATATGGGAACACTGAAGCTTTCTTT. It translates to CASSVVYGNTEAFF.

This clonotype was seen more than once but under ten times. The V and J genes are TRBV20-1 and TRBJ2-1, with D maybe TRBD2 (6 bases). Germline CDR1 reads DFQATT; CDR2 reads SNEGSKA (reference sequence). Trimming took 1 base from V and 7 from J, leaving 11 bases between them. The CDR3 is 13 residues long. CDR3 in amino acids: CSARGLRGNEQFF. The CDR3 DNA reads as TGCAGTGCTAGAGGCTTGCGGGGAAATGAGCAGTTCTTC.

The rearrangement joins TRBV12-3 or TRBV12-4 to TRBJ2-7; D may be TRBD1 (5 bases). The CDR3 extends over 16 amino acids. The ends were cut back, 5 bases at V and 5 bases at J, with 22 bases in the middle. The CDR3 loop is CASSPPDRQGSHEQYF. The DNA of the CDR3 is TGTGCCAGCAGTCCACCGGATCGCCAGGGTAGCCACGAGCAGTACTTC.

To note about this clonotype: A junction end diverges from the germline sequence, so it may reflect a read error. This sequence joins TRBV7-2 and TRBJ1-1; weak D call: TRBD1 (6 bases). The CDR3 consists of 13 residues. CDR1 and CDR2 (germline): SGHTA, FQGNSA. CDR3: CASRLTGNSEAFF. For the CDR3, the DNA is TGTGCCAGCAGACTAACAGGGAACTCTGAAGCTTTCTTT.

This chain connects TRBV5-1 to TRBJ1-1; D not resolved. The CDR3 contains 13 residues. Germline assignment: CDR1 SGHRS and CDR2 YFSETQ. The V end lost 3 bases, the J end lost 3 bases, and 9 bases lay between the germline ends. Here the CDR3 reads CASSSPPYTEAFF. As DNA, the CDR3 is TGCGCCAGCAGCTCCCCACCCTACACTGAAGCTTTCTTT.

This clonotype was seen a few times. This chain links TRBV20-1 with TRBJ2-7; 11 bases align to TRBD2. The germline V gene encodes CDR1 DFQATT and CDR2 SNEGSKA (reference sequence). Trimming cost V 4 bases and J 1 base; bases outside gene matches: 6. This CDR3 has 15 residues. CDR3 region: CSATPRLAGSYEQYF. The CDR3 DNA reads as TGCAGTGCTACCCCCAGACTAGCGGGATCCTACGAGCAGTACTTC.